This entry lists 5 T cell receptor beta chains sequenced from one sample in a study of Tregs in tolerant kidney transplant recipients. TCRdb's copy holds only in-frame clones and misses some; the assay was immunoSEQ multiplex PCR. The sample shows 100,000 to 130,000 clones, 85% to 90% of them seen only once. Sequencing was performed on CD4+ T cells from blood, taken before the transplant. The origin of the receptors is a human donor who received a combined kidney and bone marrow transplant.

V is TRBV9 and J is TRBJ2-1, with D unclear. The germline gives CDR1 SGDLS, CDR2 YYNGEE. The CDR3 extends over 12 amino acids. V lost 5 bases and J lost 4, with 7 bases in between. The DNA for the CDR3 is TGTGCCAGCAGTCCAACATACAATGAGCAGTTCTTC. The encoded protein is CASSPTYNEQFF.

CDR3 DNA: TGTGCCAGCAGCTTAGTGGGGGAGGGTCAGCCCCAGCATTTT. As protein: CASSLVGEGQPQHF. The rearrangement links TRBV7-2 to TRBJ1-5; possible D gene TRBD1, 5 bases. Trimming cost V 1 base and J 6 bases, with 10 bases left between them. The CDR3 is made up of 14 amino acids. The V gene's germline CDR1 is SGHTA and CDR2 FQGNSA.

The gene calls are TRBV5-1 and TRBJ1-5, with D perhaps TRBD1 (6 bases). V lost 2 bases and J 7 bases, leaving 10 bases between the germline ends. The CDR3 length is 13 residues. Germline V gene data show CDR1 as SGHRS and CDR2 as YFSETQ. The CDR3 DNA follows: TGCGCCAGCAGCTTCAGGGGAGAGCAGCCCCAGCATTTT. It specifies CASSFRGEQPQHF.

The chain employs TRBV28 and TRBJ2-2, with a possible D match to TRBD2 (6 bases). Trimming removed 5 bases at V and 4 bases at J, with 14 bases between. CDR3 length: 15 amino acids. Germline V gene sequence: CDR1 MDHEN, CDR2 SYDVKM. CDR3 amino acids: CASSPIGGTTGELFF. The DNA of the CDR3 is TGTGCCAGCAGTCCTATTGGGGGGACCACCGGGGAGCTGTTTTTT.

V usage is TRBV29-1 and J usage is TRBJ2-3; weak D call: TRBD2 (6 bases). Trimming stripped 3 bases from V and 9 bases from J, with 22 bases between. CDR1 and CDR2 from the germline V gene are SQVTM and ANQGSEA. There are 15 residues in the CDR3. CDR3 sequence: CSVERMGEEAGTQYF. CDR3 in DNA: TGCAGCGTTGAGCGAATGGGGGAGGAAGCCGGGACGCAGTATTTT.